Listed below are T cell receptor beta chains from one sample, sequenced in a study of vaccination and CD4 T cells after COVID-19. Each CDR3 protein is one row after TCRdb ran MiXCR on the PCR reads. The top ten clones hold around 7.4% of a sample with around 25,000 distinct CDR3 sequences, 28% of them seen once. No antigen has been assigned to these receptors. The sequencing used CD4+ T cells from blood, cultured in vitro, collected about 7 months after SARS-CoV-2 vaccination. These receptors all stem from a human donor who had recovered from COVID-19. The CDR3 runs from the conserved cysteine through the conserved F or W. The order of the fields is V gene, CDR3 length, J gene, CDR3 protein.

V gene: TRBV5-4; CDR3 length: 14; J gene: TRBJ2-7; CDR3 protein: CASSSASGTYEQYF
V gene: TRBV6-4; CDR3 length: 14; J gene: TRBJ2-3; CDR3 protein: CASSDRGTTDTQYF
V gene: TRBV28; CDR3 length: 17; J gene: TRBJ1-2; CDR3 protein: CASSETGTGGSDNGYTF
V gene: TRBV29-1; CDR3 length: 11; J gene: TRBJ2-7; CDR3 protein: CSVEVAYEQYF
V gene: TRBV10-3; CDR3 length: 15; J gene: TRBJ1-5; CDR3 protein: CAISGTAYSNQPQHF
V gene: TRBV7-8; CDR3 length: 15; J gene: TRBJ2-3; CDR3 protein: CASSLLTGRTDTQYF
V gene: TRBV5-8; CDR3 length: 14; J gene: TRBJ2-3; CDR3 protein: CASTPEYGADTQYF
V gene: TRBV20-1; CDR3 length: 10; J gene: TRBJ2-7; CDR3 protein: CSAIEFEQYF
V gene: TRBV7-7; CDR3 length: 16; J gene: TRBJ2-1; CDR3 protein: CASSLALRGPYNEQFF
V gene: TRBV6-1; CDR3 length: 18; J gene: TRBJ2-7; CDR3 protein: CASSEGRNRQSIVYEQYF
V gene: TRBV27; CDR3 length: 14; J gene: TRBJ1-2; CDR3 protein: CASSPGRSYYGYTF
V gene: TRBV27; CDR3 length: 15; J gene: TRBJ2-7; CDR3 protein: CASSLSGGRRYEQYF
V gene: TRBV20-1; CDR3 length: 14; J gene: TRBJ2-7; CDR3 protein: CSARVPGGFYEQYF
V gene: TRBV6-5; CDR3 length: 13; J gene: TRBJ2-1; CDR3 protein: CASSSGPYNEQFF
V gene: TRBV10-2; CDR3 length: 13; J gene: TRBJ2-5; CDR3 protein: CASTMGLRETQYF
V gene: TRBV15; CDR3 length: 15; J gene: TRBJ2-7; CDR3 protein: CATSRSGTSGYEQYF
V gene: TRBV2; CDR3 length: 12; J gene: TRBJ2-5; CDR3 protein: CASSVWQETQYF
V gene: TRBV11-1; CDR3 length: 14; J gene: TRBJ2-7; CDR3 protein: CASSFGTRGYEQYF
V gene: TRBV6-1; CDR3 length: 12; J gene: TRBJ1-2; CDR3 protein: CASSASNYGYTF
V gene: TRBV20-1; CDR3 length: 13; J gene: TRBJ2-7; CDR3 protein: CSAQPRQAHEQYF
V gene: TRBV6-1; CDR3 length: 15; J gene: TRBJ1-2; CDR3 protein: CASRTDRGGDYGYTF
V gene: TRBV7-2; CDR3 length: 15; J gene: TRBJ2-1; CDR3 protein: CASSPVTGLSDEQFF
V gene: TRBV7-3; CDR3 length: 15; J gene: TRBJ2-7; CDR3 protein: CASSSPRVTYAKQYF
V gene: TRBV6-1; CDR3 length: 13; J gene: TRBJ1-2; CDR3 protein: CASSEGGDYGYTF
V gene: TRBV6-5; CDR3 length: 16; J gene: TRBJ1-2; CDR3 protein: CASSYRWGTNERGYTF
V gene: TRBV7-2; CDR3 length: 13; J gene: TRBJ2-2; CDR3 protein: CASSFVAVGELFF
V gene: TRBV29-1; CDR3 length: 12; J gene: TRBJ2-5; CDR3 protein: CSVDRGGETQYF
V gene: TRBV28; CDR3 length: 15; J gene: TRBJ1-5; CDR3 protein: CVSSLSGPSNQPQHF
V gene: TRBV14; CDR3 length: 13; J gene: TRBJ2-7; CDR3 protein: CASSPRGTYEQYF
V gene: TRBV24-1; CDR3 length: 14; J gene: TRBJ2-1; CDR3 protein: CATSDSWRDNEQFF
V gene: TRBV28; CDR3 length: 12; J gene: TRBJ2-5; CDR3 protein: CASTFGQETQYF
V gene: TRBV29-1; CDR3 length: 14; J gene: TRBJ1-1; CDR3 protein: CSVHRQGRNTEAFF
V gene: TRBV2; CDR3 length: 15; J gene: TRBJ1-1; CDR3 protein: CASRVGTQGYTEAFF
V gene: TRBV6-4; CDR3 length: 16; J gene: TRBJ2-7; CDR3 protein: CASRSAFLAGEYEQYF
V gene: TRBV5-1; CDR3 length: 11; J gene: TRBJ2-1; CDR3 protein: CASSSQKTQFF
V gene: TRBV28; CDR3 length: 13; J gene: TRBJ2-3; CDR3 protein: CASTLDDLDTQYF
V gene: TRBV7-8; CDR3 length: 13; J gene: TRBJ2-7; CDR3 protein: CASSLGEATRSYF
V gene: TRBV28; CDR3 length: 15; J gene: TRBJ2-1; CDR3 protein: CASSRVGAFYNEQFF
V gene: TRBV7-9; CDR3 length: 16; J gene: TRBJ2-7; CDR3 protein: CASKVGPSGSAYEQYF
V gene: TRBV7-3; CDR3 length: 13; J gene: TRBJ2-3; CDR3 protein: CASSSTPTDTQYF
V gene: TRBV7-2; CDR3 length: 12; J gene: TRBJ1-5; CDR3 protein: CASSLAGQPQHF